The source of this TCR beta chain is a study of cytomegalovirus exposure and HLA in healthy donors. General study points: It was assumed in the presence/absence analyses that sequencing depth was roughly uniform across donors. Being productive about 87% or about 30% of the time was typical of most TCR beta V segments in an earlier analysis. When analyzed later, a missense DCLRE1C variant was found to be linked to TCR beta V- and J-gene trimming.

In regard to this clone: The antigen remains undetermined.

A multiplex PCR was run with 60 Vbeta primers and 13 Jbeta primers. Here immunoSEQ multiplex PCR was the method, and the copy in TCRdb shows in-frame clones only, minus some. The sample lists some 96,000 clones; about 75% were seen once. The CDR3 covers 13 residues. Trimming left V 7 bases short and J 1 base short, with 10 bases between. Germline V gives CDR1 MNHEY, CDR2 SVGAGI. The sample was PBMCs. The V and J genes are TRBV6-5 and TRBJ1-1; the D gene is possibly TRBD1 (5 bases). This receptor was obtained from a middle-aged man in good health and CMV-seropositive. The CDR3 loop reads CASMRGKNTEAFF. CDR3 DNA: TGTGCCAGCATGCGGGGGAAGAACACTGAAGCTTTCTTT.